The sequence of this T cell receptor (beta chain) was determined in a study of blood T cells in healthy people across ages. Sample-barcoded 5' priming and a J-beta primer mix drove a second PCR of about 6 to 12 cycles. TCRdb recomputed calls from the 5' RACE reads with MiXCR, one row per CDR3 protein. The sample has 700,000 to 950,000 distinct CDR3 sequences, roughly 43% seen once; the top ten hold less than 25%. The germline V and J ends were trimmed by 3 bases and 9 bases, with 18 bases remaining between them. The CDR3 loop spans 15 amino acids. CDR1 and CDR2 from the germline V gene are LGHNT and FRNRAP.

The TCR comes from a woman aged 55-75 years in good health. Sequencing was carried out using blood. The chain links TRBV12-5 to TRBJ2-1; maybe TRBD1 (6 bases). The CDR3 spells CASGLGSALQGEQFF. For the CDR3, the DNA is TGTGCTAGTGGTTTAGGTAGCGCCCTACAGGGTGAGCAGTTCTTC. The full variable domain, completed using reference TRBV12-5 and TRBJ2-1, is DARVTQTPRHKVTEMGQEVTMRCQPILGHNTVFWYRQTMMQGLELLAYFRNRAPLDDSGMPKDRFSAEMPDATLATLKIQPSEPRDSAVYFCASGLGSALQGEQFFGPGTRLTVL.